This TCR beta chain derives from a study of T cells in Graves' hyperthyroidism and ophthalmopathy. Study-level findings and limits: Most expanded thyroid clonotypes above 0.001 also appeared in blood. Stable hyperthyroidism was separated from ophthalmopathy by a model based on 13 V-J features.

As regards this clonotype: Its target is unknown.

It was RNA transcripts that yielded the amplified TCR beta CDR3 regions. When the TCR CDR3 underwent first-round RT-PCR, the HTBI primer set was used. TCRdb passed the multiplex PCR reads through MiXCR, listing each CDR3 protein once. The repertoire consists of about 270,000 distinct CDR3 sequences, with approximately 21% occurring once and the leading ten covering 50% to 75%. Lactation, pregnancy, other autoimmune disease or uncontrolled infection excluded patients. Per germline, CDR1 MNHNS and CDR2 SASEGT. Trimming stripped 6 bases from V and 4 bases from J, with 12 bases between. CDR3 length equals 13 residues.

The origin of this receptor is a man in his thirties or forties with Graves' ophthalmopathy. Sequencing was performed on blood. This chain joins TRBV6-1 and TRBJ2-5; D is ambiguous. The CDR3 loop reads CASSRVGRETQYF. The CDR3 DNA reads as TGTGCCAGCAGCCGCGTGGGAAGAGAGACCCAGTACTTC.